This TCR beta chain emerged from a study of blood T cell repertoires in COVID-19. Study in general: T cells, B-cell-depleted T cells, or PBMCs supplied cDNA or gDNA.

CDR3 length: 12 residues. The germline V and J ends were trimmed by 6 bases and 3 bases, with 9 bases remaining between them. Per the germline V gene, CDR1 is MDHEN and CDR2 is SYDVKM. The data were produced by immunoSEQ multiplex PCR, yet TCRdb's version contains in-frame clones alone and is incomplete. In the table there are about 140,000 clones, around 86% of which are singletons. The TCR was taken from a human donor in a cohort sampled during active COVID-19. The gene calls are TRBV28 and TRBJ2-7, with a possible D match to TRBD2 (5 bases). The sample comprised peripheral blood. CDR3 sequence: CASSLRDYEQYF. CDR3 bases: TGTGCCAGCAGCCTCCGGGACTACGAGCAGTACTTC.